This TCR beta chain was retrieved from a study of shared clonotypes between healthy human individuals. As for the study in general: Contributing individuals were a couple of females and a few males aged 18 to 49.

The CDR3 extends over 14 amino acids. The V gene lost 3 bases and the J gene lost 4 bases, with 10 bases spanning the gap. CDR1 is LNHDA, CDR2 SQIVND, per germline (reference sequence). Generated by immunoSEQ multiplex PCR, the TCRdb table keeps only in-frame clones and is missing some. Here the sample spans 450,000 or so clones, 77% being singletons. Adult donors, all healthy and HIV-negative, had no recent acute infections or vaccinations. The rearrangement joins TRBV19 to TRBJ1-3; D is possibly TRBD1 (5 bases). This sequence was found in a woman aged 40 to 50 in good health. Some clones in this sample may be carry-over from other donors' samples. Sequenced input: PBMCs. The CDR3 DNA is TGTGCCAGTAGTATGAGCGGGACCGGAAACACCATATATTTT. This gives the protein CASSMSGTGNTIYF.